These 9 T cell receptor beta chains came from one sample sequenced in a study of somatic mutations in cytotoxic T cells in rheumatoid arthritis. Some clones are missing from TCRdb's copy, which holds only in-frame ones; the method was immunoSEQ multiplex PCR. The repertoire holds 16,000 or so clones, with approximately 79% as singletons. The source material was CD8+ T cells sorted from blood. Source of these receptors: an adult with rheumatoid arthritis.

This chain links TRBV29-1 with TRBJ1-1; D gene unclear. This CDR3 spans 13 amino acids. CDR1 is SQVTM, CDR2 ANQGSEA, per germline. V lost 1 base to trimming and J lost 5 bases, with 11 bases between them. The CDR3 sequence: CSVEVAGSTEAFF. The DNA for the CDR3 is TGCAGCGTTGAAGTAGCAGGTTCGACTGAAGCTTTCTTT.

The genes are TRBV27 and TRBJ2-5; D unclear. V lost 0 bases and J lost 4, with 9 bases in between. The CDR3 is 14 amino acids. Germline CDR1 MNHEY, CDR2 SMNVEV (reference sequence). DNA of the CDR3: TGTGCCAGCAGTTTATCCGGATGGGCAGAGACCCAGTACTTC. Translated, it gives CASSLSGWAETQYF.

This chain links TRBV27 with TRBJ2-7; D may be TRBD1 (6 bases). From germline, CDR1 is MNHEY and CDR2 SMNVEV (reference sequence). Between the trimmed V and J ends, which lost 5 bases and 2 bases, there was a span of 10 bases. The CDR3 has 13 amino acids. The CDR3 DNA reads as TGTGCCAGCAGTCTTGGACAGCCCTACGAGCAGTACTTC. Protein product: CASSLGQPYEQYF.

V and J are TRBV7-3 and TRBJ2-1, with 8 positions matching TRBD2. V shed 3 bases and J 8 bases; nucleotides not matched to a gene: 12. Germline V gene lookup returns CDR1 SGHTA and CDR2 FQGTGA. The CDR3 has 16 amino acids. CDR3 residues: CASSFTDGLAIHEQFF. CDR3 nucleotide sequence: TGTGCCAGCAGCTTTACCGACGGACTAGCTATTCATGAGCAGTTCTTC.

The chain is built from TRBV7-2 and TRBJ2-7; 9 bases line up with TRBD2. J was trimmed by 5 bases and V by 6 bases; bases with no gene match: 14. Germline V gene data show CDR1 as SGHTA and CDR2 as FQGNSA. The CDR3 totals 16 residues. The DNA of the CDR3 is TGTGCCAGCAGGTCGACCTTAGCGGGAGTCATCAACGAGCAGTACTTC. It is translated as CASRSTLAGVINEQYF.

This clone was detected once. This chain links TRBV11-1 with TRBJ2-7; TRBD1 matches 7 bases. Germline CDR1 is SGHAT and CDR2 is FQDESV (reference sequence). The CDR3 loop spans 15 amino acids. V was clipped by 2 bases and J by 6 bases; unmatched bases: 10. CDR3 bases: TGTGCCAGCAGCTTATTCCGACAGGGCGAGGGCGAGCAGTACTTC. Translated: CASSLFRQGEGEQYF.

CDR3 DNA sequence: TGTGCCAGCAGCCCGAGCGGGGGTCTATACGAGCAGTACTTC. Translated: CASSPSGGLYEQYF. V usage is TRBV27 and J usage is TRBJ2-7; 8 nucleotides agree with TRBD2. Germline loops: CDR1 MNHEY, CDR2 SMNVEV (reference sequence). This CDR3 region has 14 residues. The V segment lost 6 bases and the J segment 4 bases; nucleotides outside the gene matches: 8.

The CDR3 nucleotides are TGTGCCAGCAGCTTCCCCCTCGGGAGAGACCCTGGAAACACCATATATTTT. Its translation is CASSFPLGRDPGNTIYF. The V call is TRBV13, the J call TRBJ1-3; D remains ambiguous. In germline, CDR1 is PRHDT, CDR2 FYEKMQ (reference sequence). Between the trimmed V and J ends, which lost 3 bases and 2 bases, there was a span of 17 bases. The CDR3 sequence is 17 residues long.

The V and J genes are TRBV13 and TRBJ2-7, with TRBD1 matching 10 bases. Germline V gene lookup returns CDR1 PRHDT and CDR2 FYEKMQ (reference sequence). This CDR3 has 15 residues. After removal of 4 bases from V and 3 bases from J, the junction contained 6 bases not matched to a gene. CDR3 protein: CASSSDRGPFYEQYF. CDR3 sequence (DNA): TGTGCCAGCAGCTCCGACAGGGGGCCTTTCTACGAGCAGTACTTC.